Each of the 32 T cell receptor beta chains below was sequenced from the same sample in a study of cytomegalovirus exposure and HLA in healthy donors. The PCR was carried out with 60 Vbeta primers and 13 Jbeta primers. Libraries were prepared by immunoSEQ multiplex PCR; TCRdb keeps only in-frame clonotypes and omits some of them. The repertoire holds nearly 300,000 clones, with 86% as singletons. Sequences were obtained from PBMCs. The origin of the receptors is a man aged 40-50 years in good health and CMV-seropositive.

This clone was counted only a few times. The rearrangement links TRBV27 to TRBJ1-1; D is unresolved. V lost 6 bases and J lost 1, with 9 bases in between. This CDR3 has 13 residues. CDR1 and CDR2 from the germline V gene are MNHEY and SMNVEV (reference sequence). The CDR3 DNA reads as TGTGCCAGCAGCGTGCGGGAGAACACTGAAGCTTTCTTT. It codes for CASSVRENTEAFF.

V and J are TRBV6-6 and TRBJ2-3; TRBD2 matches at 9 bases. The CDR3 is 16 residues long. V lost 7 bases to trimming and J lost 2 bases; unmatched junction nucleotides: 10. The germline gives CDR1 MNHNY, CDR2 SVGAGI (reference sequence). The CDR3: CASTPPEREVTDTQYF. The CDR3 nucleotides read TGTGCCAGCACCCCCCCTGAGCGGGAGGTCACAGATACGCAGTATTTT.

This sequence joins TRBV27 and TRBJ1-5; the D is unclear. This CDR3 contains 15 residues. The V gene lost 2 bases and the J gene lost 0 bases, with 8 bases spanning the gap. The germline gives CDR1 MNHEY, CDR2 SMNVEV (reference sequence). This chain's CDR3 is CASSLLQPSNQPQHF. The CDR3 DNA is TGTGCCAGCAGTTTACTACAGCCTAGCAATCAGCCCCAGCATTTT.

The chain is built from TRBV5-6 and TRBJ1-2; maybe TRBD1 (6 bases). Looked up from germline, CDR1 is SGHDT and CDR2 is YYEEEE. CDR3 length: 14 amino acids. V lost 4 bases to trimming and J lost 6 bases, with 16 bases between them. The CDR3 reads CASSLAAAGDGYTF. CDR3 bases: TGTGCCAGCAGCCTAGCGGCGGCAGGGGATGGCTACACCTTC.

This clone was seen a handful of times. Here the CDR3 reads CASSSGTGNPYEQYF. The CDR3 DNA reads as TGTGCCAGCAGTTCCGGGACAGGGAACCCCTACGAGCAGTACTTC. This sequence joins TRBV28 and TRBJ2-7; 9 bases line up with TRBD1. Germline V gene data show CDR1 as MDHEN and CDR2 as SYDVKM. The V segment lost 4 bases and the J segment 2 bases; nucleotides outside the gene matches: 6. CDR3 length equals 15 residues. The full variable domain, rest sourced from reference TRBV28 and TRBJ2-7, is DVKVTQSSRYLVKRTGEKVFLECVQDMDHENMFWYRQDPGLGLRLIYFSYDVKMKEKGDIPEGYSVSREKKERFSLILESASTNQTSMYLCASSSGTGNPYEQYFGPGTRLTVT.

The sample holds a few counts of this clone. CDR3 DNA sequence: TGTGCCAGCAGCCCGGGGGGGTCCTATGGCTACACCTTC. This translates into CASSPGGSYGYTF. The chain combines TRBV4-2 with TRBJ1-2; weak D call: TRBD1 (5 bases). Germline V CDR1 and CDR2: LGHNA, YNFKEQ. This CDR3 comprises 13 residues. V dropped 4 bases and J dropped 4 bases, with 10 bases sitting between them.

This chain connects TRBV29-1 to TRBJ2-7; D perhaps matches TRBD2 (6 bases). This CDR3 is 12 amino acids long. Between the trimmed V and J ends, which lost 7 bases and 6 bases, there was a span of 16 bases. The germline gives CDR1 SQVTM, CDR2 ANQGSEA. CDR3 sequence: CSGGTGGGEQYF. The DNA of the CDR3 is TGCAGCGGGGGGACCGGGGGTGGCGAGCAGTACTTC.

This clone occurred once. This rearrangement joins TRBV2 to TRBJ1-2; 11 nucleotides agree with TRBD1. V shed 6 bases and J 6 bases; nucleotides not matched to a gene: 6. Germline-derived CDR1 and CDR2 are SNHLY and FYNNEI. CDR3 length equals 14 residues. CDR3 in DNA: TGTGCCAGCAGCGTCGGACAGGGGGCTGATGGCTACACCTTC. This gives the protein CASSVGQGADGYTF.

The V and J genes are TRBV7-9 and TRBJ1-2; no firm D call. The length of the CDR3 is 15 residues. The germline CDR1 and CDR2 sequences are SEHNR and FQNEAQ (reference sequence). V was cut by 3 bases and J by 8 bases, with 19 bases left in between. CDR3 nucleotide sequence: TGTGCCAGCAGCTTTGACGGGGAGGGAGCAGAAGGCTACACCTTC. Translation gives CASSFDGEGAEGYTF.

This clone was found once. The chain joins TRBV28 to TRBJ2-7; 9 positions agree with TRBD1. Trimming cost V 8 bases and J 4 bases; bases outside gene matches: 3. This CDR3 region has 12 residues. Germline assignment: CDR1 MDHEN and CDR2 SYDVKM. CDR3: CASGQGKYEQYF. The DNA of the CDR3 is TGTGCCAGCGGACAGGGGAAATACGAGCAGTACTTC.

V usage is TRBV7-8 and J usage is TRBJ2-7; 7 bases map to TRBD2. This CDR3 has 15 residues. V dropped 2 bases and J dropped 6; count of bases not matched to a gene: 10. Germline lookup yields CDR1 SGHVS and CDR2 FQNEAQ. CDR3 residues: CASSLYPSGPIEQYF. The CDR3 DNA follows: TGTGCCAGCAGCTTATATCCTAGCGGACCTATCGAGCAGTACTTC.

J is TRBJ2-5 and V is TRBV29-1, with 14 bases fitting TRBD2. Trimming at V came to 6 bases and at J to 1 base, leaving 4 bases not matched to a gene. CDR3 length equals 15 residues. Germline CDR1 reads SQVTM; CDR2 reads ANQGSEA. CDR3 DNA: TGCAGCGTCCGGACTAGCGGGGGGCCCCAAGAGACCCAGTACTTC. Amino acid sequence: CSVRTSGGPQETQYF.

The chain has TRBV19 and TRBJ2-3; TRBD1 matches at 9 bases. The CDR3 loop spans 17 amino acids. After removal of 7 bases from V and 2 bases from J, the junction contained 13 bases not matched to a gene. Germline loops: CDR1 LNHDA, CDR2 SQIVND (reference sequence). The CDR3: CASKSPWTGESTDTQYF. The DNA of the CDR3 is TGTGCCAGTAAAAGTCCTTGGACAGGGGAATCCACAGATACGCAGTATTTT.

This chain links TRBV27 with TRBJ1-2, with 7 bases that match TRBD1. The germline V gene has CDR1 MNHEY and CDR2 SMNVEV (reference sequence). The CDR3 totals 14 residues. J lost 0 bases, V lost 6 bases, and 4 bases had no gene match. The CDR3 spells CASSQGQPNYGYTF. The CDR3 DNA sequence: TGTGCCAGCAGCCAGGGACAGCCTAACTATGGCTACACCTTC.

The CDR3 DNA sequence: TGTGCCAGTAGTATAACCGGGACAGACTATGGCTACACCTTC. Translated, it gives CASSITGTDYGYTF. The chain joins TRBV19 to TRBJ1-2; TRBD1 aligns across 7 bases. J lost 3 bases, V lost 2 bases, and 3 bases had no gene match. Germline loops: CDR1 LNHDA, CDR2 SQIVND (reference sequence). The CDR3 sequence is 14 residues long.

This chain links TRBV6-1 with TRBJ2-5; D might be TRBD1 (6 bases). V lost 4 bases to trimming and J lost 1 base, with 7 bases between them. The CDR3 totals 13 residues. Per the germline V gene, CDR1 is MNHNS and CDR2 is SASEGT. The CDR3 DNA reads TGTGCCAGCAGTGCGACAGGCCAAGAGACCCAGTACTTC. It encodes CASSATGQETQYF.

The chain recombines TRBV27 with TRBJ2-7; 10 bases agree with TRBD2. Germline-derived CDR1 and CDR2 are MNHEY and SMNVEV (reference sequence). The length of the CDR3 is 15 residues. J lost 8 bases, V lost 7 bases, and 14 bases had no gene match. As DNA, the CDR3 is TGTGCCAGCACCCCAGGAGCGGGAGGGTTTTCTCAGCAGTACTTC. Protein sequence: CASTPGAGGFSQQYF.

This clone was counted between two and nine times. This chain connects TRBV5-6 to TRBJ1-4; D call uncertain. Trimming removed 4 bases at V and 6 bases at J, with 13 bases between. Germline loops: CDR1 SGHDT, CDR2 YYEEEE. The CDR3 covers 14 residues. Here the CDR3 reads CASSLSGSDEKLFF. The CDR3, as DNA: TGTGCCAGCAGCCTTTCTGGGAGCGATGAAAAACTGTTTTTT.

This chain connects TRBV19 to TRBJ1-5, with TRBD1 as a possible D gene (6 bases). This CDR3 region has 17 residues. CDR1 and CDR2 from the germline V gene are LNHDA and SQIVND (reference sequence). V was clipped by 4 bases and J by 0 bases, with 16 bases between them. The CDR3 sequence: CASSSQEDRHSNQPQHF. The CDR3 region has the DNA TGTGCCAGTAGTAGTCAGGAGGACAGACATAGCAATCAGCCCCAGCATTTT.

This clone showed up just a few times. The chain uses TRBV29-1 and TRBJ1-5, with a tentative D call TRBD1 (5 bases). V dropped 4 bases and J dropped 5 bases, with 15 bases sitting between them. This CDR3 has 14 amino acids. CDR1 is SQVTM and CDR2 is ANQGSEA in the germline V gene. CDR3 in DNA: TGCAGCGTTGGGGTGGGGTCCAGGGATCAGCCCCAGCATTTT. This sequence encodes CSVGVGSRDQPQHF.

This sequence joins TRBV27 and TRBJ2-1; D is unclear. V was cut by 3 bases and J by 4 bases, with 7 bases left in between. The CDR3 has 13 amino acids. Germline CDR1 reads MNHEY; CDR2 reads SMNVEV (reference sequence). CDR3 region: CASSFSGYNEQFF. CDR3 bases: TGTGCCAGCAGTTTTTCCGGTTACAATGAGCAGTTCTTC.

The chain uses TRBV5-4 and TRBJ2-5, with 9 bases identical to TRBD1. With the DNA end fitting TRBJ2-7 better, the J assignment may be wrong. Germline CDR1 reads SGHNT; CDR2 reads YYREEE (reference sequence). The CDR3 is 15 amino acids. The CDR3 spells CASSAAGDRVYEQYF. In DNA form, the CDR3 reads TGTGCCAGCAGCGCGGCCGGGGACAGGGTCTACGAGCAGTACTTC.

In this sample, this clone turned up a few times. This chain uses TRBV6-6 with TRBJ2-3; D remains unclear. The length of the CDR3 is 13 residues. CDR1 is MNHNY, CDR2 SVGAGI, per germline (reference sequence). Trimming removed 4 bases at V and 3 bases at J, with 8 bases between. In nucleotides, the CDR3 is TGTGCCAGCAGTTCTACAGAGACAGATACGCAGTATTTT. Protein: CASSSTETDTQYF.

The chain links TRBV18 to TRBJ1-5, with D unresolved. This CDR3 region has 14 residues. The V end was cut by 6 bases, the J end by 4 bases, with 13 bases between. Looked up from germline, CDR1 is KGHSH and CDR2 is LQKENI. In DNA form, the CDR3 reads TGTGCCAGCTCCTCGAGGGCTGGGAATCAGCCCCAGCATTTT. Translating it yields CASSSRAGNQPQHF.

This clone was seen only a few times. V usage is TRBV5-8 and J usage is TRBJ2-7; D call uncertain. The CDR3 has 15 amino acids. The V end lost 1 base, the J end lost 0 bases, and 11 bases lay between the germline ends. CDR1 is SGHTS and CDR2 is YDEGEE in the germline V gene. CDR3 loop: CASSLLTDFSYEQYF. Written as DNA, the CDR3 is TGTGCCAGCAGCTTGTTGACCGACTTCTCCTACGAGCAGTACTTC.

The chain's CDR3 is CASSTNTPGTSYEQFF. The CDR3 coding sequence is TGTGCCAGCAGCACGAATACCCCGGGAACTAGCTACGAGCAGTTCTTC. The genes are TRBV9 and TRBJ2-1; possibly TRBD2 for D (6 bases). The CDR3 has 16 amino acids. Germline assignment: CDR1 SGDLS and CDR2 YYNGEE. V gave up 4 bases and J gave up 10 bases, with 24 bases separating them. Drawing the rest from reference TRBV9 and TRBJ2-1, the complete variable domain is DSGVTQTPKHLITATGQRVTLRCSPRSGDLSVYWYQQSLDQGLQFLIQYYNGEERAKGNILERFSAQQFPDLHSELNLSSLELGDSALYFCASSTNTPGTSYEQFFGPGTRLTVL.

V and J are TRBV28 and TRBJ1-4; D may be TRBD1 (5 bases). The CDR3 is made up of 16 amino acids. CDR1 and CDR2 (germline): MDHEN, SYDVKM. The V end was cut by 3 bases, the J end by 4 bases, with 15 bases between. In nucleotides, the CDR3 is TGTGCCAGCAGTTTGGAAGGGGAAGTGGTTAATGAAAAACTGTTTTTT. This gives the protein CASSLEGEVVNEKLFF.

The V call is TRBV2, the J call TRBJ1-6; TRBD1 matches 10 bases. The CDR3 totals 14 residues. J gave up 7 bases and V 6 bases, and 3 bases lay outside the gene matches. Per the germline V gene, CDR1 is SNHLY and CDR2 is FYNNEI. The CDR3 DNA is TGTGCCAGCAGGGGGACAGGGGAAAATTCACCCCTCCACTTT. This sequence encodes CASRGTGENSPLHF. The whole variable domain, filled in from reference TRBV2 and TRBJ1-6, reads EPEVTQTPSHQVTQMGQEVILRCVPISNHLYFYWYRQILGQKVEFLVSFYNNEISEKSEIFDDQFSVERPDGSNFTLKIRSTKLEDSAMYFCASRGTGENSPLHFGNGTRLTVT.

A word on this clone: At one end, the junction sequence differs from germline, possibly due to a read error. The chain joins TRBV7-9 to TRBJ1-5; D is ambiguous. This CDR3 is 12 amino acids long. CDR1 and CDR2 from the germline V gene are SEHNR and FQNEAQ (reference sequence). This chain's CDR3 is CSSSPSGQPQHF. The CDR3 nucleotides read TGTTCCAGCAGCCCATCAGGTCAGCCCCAGCATTTT. Based on the CDR3 plus reference TRBV7-9 and TRBJ1-5, the full variable domain is DTGVSQNPRHKITKRGQNVTFRCDPISEHNRLYWYRQTLGQGPEFLTYFQNEAQLEKSRLLSDRFSAERPKGSFSTLEIQRTEQGDSAMYLCSSSPSGQPQHFGDGTRLSIL.

CDR3 loop: CSAGGGNTGELFF. CDR3 coding DNA: TGCAGTGCGGGGGGCGGGAACACCGGGGAGCTGTTTTTT. This sequence joins TRBV29-1 and TRBJ2-2; 8 bases map to TRBD2. Germline V lookup: CDR1 SQVTM, CDR2 ANQGSEA. This CDR3 contains 13 residues.

The genes are TRBV9 and TRBJ2-3, with 9 bases identical to TRBD1. From germline, CDR1 is SGDLS and CDR2 YYNGEE. Trimming removed 3 bases from V and 10 bases from J; junction bases left unmatched: 9. The CDR3 sequence is 14 residues long. This CDR3 reads CASSESGTGIAQYF. The CDR3 region has the DNA TGTGCCAGCAGCGAGTCCGGGACAGGGATTGCGCAGTATTTT.

The rearrangement links TRBV28 to TRBJ1-2; possibly TRBD1 for D (6 bases). CDR1 is MDHEN, CDR2 SYDVKM, per germline. The length of the CDR3 is 15 residues. Trimming stripped 5 bases from V and 1 base from J, with 14 bases between. CDR3 DNA sequence: TGTGCCAGCAGTCCCTGGACAGAAGATAACTATGGCTACACCTTC. Its translation is CASSPWTEDNYGYTF.